The present T cell receptor beta chain was sequenced within a study of CXCR3-negative and CXCR3-positive naive CD8 T cells. Regarding the study as a whole: Naive CXCR3-positive cells had TRB CDR3s more hydrophobic than those of CXCR3-negative naive cells.

UMI-labeled TRB cDNA libraries were prepared by 5' RACE. Using the 5' RACE reads, TCRdb records one entry per CDR3 protein without DNA. The data include around 63,000 distinct CDR3 sequences; the top ten clones carry under 0.9%. The CDR3 is made up of 14 amino acids. Germline CDR1 is ENHRY and CDR2 is SYGVKD. To note about this clonotype: Its antigen is currently unknown.

The source of this sequence is a human donor in good health. Some clones in this sample may be carry-over from other donors' samples. Sequenced: naive CXCR3+ CD8+ T cells from blood. Indicated subset: CD45RO-CCR7+CD27+CD95- naive CD8+ T cells expressing CXCR3 (TNR3+). The V call is TRBV10-3, the J call TRBJ2-1; TCRdb calls TRBD1, which cannot be checked without DNA. CDR3 protein: CAISELGEYNEQFF.